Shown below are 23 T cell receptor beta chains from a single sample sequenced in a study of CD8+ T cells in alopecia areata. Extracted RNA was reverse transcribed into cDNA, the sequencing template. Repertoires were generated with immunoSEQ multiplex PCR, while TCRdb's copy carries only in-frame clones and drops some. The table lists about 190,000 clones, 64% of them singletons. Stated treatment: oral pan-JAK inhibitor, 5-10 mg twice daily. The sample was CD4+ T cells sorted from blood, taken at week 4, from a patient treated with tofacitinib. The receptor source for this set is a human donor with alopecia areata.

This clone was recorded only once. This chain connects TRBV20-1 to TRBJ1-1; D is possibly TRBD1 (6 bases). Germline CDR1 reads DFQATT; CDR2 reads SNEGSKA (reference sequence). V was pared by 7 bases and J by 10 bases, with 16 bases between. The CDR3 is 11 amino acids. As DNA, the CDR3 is TGCAGTGTCCCCCGAGGGGGTCGAGCTTTCTTT. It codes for CSVPRGGRAFF.

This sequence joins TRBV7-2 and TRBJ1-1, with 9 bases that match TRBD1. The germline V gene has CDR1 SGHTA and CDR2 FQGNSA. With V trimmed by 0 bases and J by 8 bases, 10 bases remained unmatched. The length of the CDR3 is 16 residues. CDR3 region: CASSLARGQGSNEAFF. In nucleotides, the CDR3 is TGTGCCAGCAGCTTAGCGCGTGGACAGGGGAGTAACGAAGCTTTCTTT. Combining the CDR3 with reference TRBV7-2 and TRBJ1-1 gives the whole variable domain GAGVSQSPSNKVTEKGKDVELRCDPISGHTALYWYRQSLGQGLEFLIYFQGNSAPDKSGLPSDRFSAERTGGSVSTLTIQRTQQEDSAVYLCASSLARGQGSNEAFFGQGTRLTVV.

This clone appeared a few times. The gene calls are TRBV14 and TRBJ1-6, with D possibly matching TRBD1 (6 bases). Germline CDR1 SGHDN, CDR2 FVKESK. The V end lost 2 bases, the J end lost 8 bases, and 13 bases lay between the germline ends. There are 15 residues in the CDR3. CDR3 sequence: CASSQWQGRDSPLHF. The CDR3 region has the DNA TGTGCCAGCAGCCAATGGCAGGGGCGCGATTCACCCCTCCACTTT.

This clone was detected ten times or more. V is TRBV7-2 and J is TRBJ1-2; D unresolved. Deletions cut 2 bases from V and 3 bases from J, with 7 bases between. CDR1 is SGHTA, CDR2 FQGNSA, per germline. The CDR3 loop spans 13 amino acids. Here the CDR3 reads CASSLINDYGYTF. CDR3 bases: TGTGCCAGCAGCTTAATTAACGACTATGGCTACACCTTC.

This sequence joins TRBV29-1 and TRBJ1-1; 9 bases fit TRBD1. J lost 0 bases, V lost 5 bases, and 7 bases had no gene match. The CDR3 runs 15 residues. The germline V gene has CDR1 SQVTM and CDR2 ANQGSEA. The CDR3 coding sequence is TGCAGCGTTACATGGGACAGGGTGGTGAACACTGAAGCTTTCTTT. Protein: CSVTWDRVVNTEAFF.

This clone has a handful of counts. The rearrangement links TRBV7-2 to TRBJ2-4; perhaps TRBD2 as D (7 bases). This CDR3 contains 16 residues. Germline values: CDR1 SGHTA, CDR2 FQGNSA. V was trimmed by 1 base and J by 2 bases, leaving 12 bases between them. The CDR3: CASSLVGGGTKNIQYF. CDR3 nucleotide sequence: TGTGCCAGCAGCTTAGTAGGCGGGGGCACCAAAAACATTCAGTACTTC.

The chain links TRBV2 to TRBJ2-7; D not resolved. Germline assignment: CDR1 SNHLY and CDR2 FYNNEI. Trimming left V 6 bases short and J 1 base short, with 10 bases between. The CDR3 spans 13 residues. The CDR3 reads CASRETESYEQYF. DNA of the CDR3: TGTGCCAGCAGGGAGACGGAGTCCTACGAGCAGTACTTC.

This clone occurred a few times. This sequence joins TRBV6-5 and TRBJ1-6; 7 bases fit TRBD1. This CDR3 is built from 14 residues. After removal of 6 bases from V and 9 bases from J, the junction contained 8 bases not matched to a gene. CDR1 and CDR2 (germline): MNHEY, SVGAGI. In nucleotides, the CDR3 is TGTGCCAGCAGCCCGACAGGGAAGGGTTCACCCCTCCACTTT. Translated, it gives CASSPTGKGSPLHF.

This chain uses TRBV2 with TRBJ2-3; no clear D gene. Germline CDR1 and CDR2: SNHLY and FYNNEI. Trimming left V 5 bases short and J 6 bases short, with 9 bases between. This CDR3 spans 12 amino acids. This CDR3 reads CASSLLPDTQYF. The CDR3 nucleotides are TGTGCCAGCAGTCTTCTCCCCGATACGCAGTATTTT.

The CDR3 region is CASSFRTSGGTVNEQFF. As DNA, the CDR3 is TGTGCCAGCAGCTTTCGGACTAGCGGGGGAACCGTCAATGAGCAGTTCTTC. The chain has TRBV5-4 and TRBJ2-1; 13 nucleotides agree with TRBD2. Germline trimming cut 2 bases from V and 6 bases from J; bases unmatched to any gene: 8. Germline V lookup: CDR1 SGHNT, CDR2 YYREEE (reference sequence). The CDR3 spans 17 residues.

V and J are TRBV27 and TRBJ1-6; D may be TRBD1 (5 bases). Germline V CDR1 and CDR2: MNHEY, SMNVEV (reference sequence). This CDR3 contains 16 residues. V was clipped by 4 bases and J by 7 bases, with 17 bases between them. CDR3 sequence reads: CASSSNWDPTNSPLHF. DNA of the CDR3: TGTGCCAGCAGTTCCAATTGGGACCCTACGAATTCACCCCTCCACTTT.

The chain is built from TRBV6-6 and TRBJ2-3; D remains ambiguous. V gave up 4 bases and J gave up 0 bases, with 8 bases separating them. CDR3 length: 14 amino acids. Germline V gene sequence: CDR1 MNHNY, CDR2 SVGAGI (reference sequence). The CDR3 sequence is CASSLQTSTDTQYF. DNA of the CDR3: TGTGCCAGCAGTTTGCAGACTAGCACAGATACGCAGTATTTT.

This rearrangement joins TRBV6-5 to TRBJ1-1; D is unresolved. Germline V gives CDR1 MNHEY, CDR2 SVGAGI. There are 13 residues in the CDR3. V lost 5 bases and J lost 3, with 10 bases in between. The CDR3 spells CASSTEIDTEAFF. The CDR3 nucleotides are TGTGCCAGCAGTACGGAAATCGACACTGAAGCTTTCTTT.

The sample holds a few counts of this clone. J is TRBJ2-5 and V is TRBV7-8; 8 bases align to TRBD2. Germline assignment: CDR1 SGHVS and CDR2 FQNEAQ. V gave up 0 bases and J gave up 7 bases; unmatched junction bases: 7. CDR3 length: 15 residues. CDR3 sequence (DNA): TGTGCCAGCAGCTTAGCGCGGGGGGCTCCAGGGACCCAGTACTTC. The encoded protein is CASSLARGAPGTQYF. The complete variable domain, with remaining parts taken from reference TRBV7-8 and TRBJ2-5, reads GAGVSQSPRYKVAKRGQDVALRCDPISGHVSLFWYQQALGQGPEFLTYFQNEAQLDKSGLPSDRFFAERPEGSVSTLKIQRTQQEDSAVYLCASSLARGAPGTQYFGPGTRLLVL.

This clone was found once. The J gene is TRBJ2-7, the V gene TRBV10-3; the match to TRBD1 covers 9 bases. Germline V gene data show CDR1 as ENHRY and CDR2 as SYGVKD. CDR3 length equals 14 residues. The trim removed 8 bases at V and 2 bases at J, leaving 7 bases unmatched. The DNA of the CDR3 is TGTGCCATCGCGGGGGACAGGGTACCCTACGAGCAGTACTTC. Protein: CAIAGDRVPYEQYF.

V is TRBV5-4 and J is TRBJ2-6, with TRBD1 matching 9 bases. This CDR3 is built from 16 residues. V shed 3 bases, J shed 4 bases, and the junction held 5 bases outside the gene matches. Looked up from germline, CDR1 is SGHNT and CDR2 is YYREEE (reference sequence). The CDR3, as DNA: TGTGCCAGCAGCTCGGGACAGGGAAGAGGGGCCAACGTCCTGACTTTC. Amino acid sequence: CASSSGQGRGANVLTF.

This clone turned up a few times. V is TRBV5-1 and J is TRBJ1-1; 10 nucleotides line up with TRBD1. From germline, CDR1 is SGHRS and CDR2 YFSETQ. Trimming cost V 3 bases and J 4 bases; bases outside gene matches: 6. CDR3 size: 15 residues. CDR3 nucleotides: TGCGCCAGCAGCTCAGGACAGGGGGATGGCACTGAAGCTTTCTTT. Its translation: CASSSGQGDGTEAFF.

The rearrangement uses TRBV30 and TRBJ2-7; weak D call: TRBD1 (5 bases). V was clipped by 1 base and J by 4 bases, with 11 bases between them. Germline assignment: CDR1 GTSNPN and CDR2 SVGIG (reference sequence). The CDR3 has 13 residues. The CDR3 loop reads CAWSAGHRYEQYF. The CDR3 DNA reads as TGTGCCTGGAGTGCCGGACATCGGTACGAGCAGTACTTC.

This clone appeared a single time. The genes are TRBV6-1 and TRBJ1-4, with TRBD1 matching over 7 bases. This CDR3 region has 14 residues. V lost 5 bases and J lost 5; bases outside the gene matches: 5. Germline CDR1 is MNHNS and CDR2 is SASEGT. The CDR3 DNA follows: TGTGCCAGCAGTCCGGGACAGCCAAATGAAAAACTGTTTTTT. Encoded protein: CASSPGQPNEKLFF.

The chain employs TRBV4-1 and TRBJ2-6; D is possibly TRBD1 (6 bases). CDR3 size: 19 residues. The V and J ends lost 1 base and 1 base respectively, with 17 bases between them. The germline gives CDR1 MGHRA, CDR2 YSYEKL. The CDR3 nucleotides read TGCGCCAGCAGCCAAGTCCCACAGGGATCCTTGTCTGGGGCCAACGTCCTGACTTTC. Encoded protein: CASSQVPQGSLSGANVLTF.

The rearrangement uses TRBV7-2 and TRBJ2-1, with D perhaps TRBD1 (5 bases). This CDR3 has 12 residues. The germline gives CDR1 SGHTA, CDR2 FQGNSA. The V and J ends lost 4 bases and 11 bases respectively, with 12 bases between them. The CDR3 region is CASSSQGLQQFF. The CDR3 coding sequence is TGTGCCAGCAGCTCCCAGGGTTTACAGCAGTTCTTC.

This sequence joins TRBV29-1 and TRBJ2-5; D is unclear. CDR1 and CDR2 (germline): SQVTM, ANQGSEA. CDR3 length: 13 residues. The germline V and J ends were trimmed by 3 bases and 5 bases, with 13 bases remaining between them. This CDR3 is CSVDGSLRETQYF. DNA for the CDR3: TGCAGCGTTGACGGGTCTTTGAGGGAGACCCAGTACTTC.

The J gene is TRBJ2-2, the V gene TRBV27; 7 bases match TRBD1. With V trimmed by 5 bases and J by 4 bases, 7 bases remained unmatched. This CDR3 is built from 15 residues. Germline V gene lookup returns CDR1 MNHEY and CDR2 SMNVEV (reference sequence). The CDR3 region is CASSQIGTVTGELFF. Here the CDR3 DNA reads TGTGCCAGCAGTCAGATTGGGACAGTCACCGGGGAGCTGTTTTTT.